This TCR beta chain was captured by sequencing in a study of cytomegalovirus exposure and HLA in healthy donors. Study results and caveats: CMV serostatus stood as the only immune exposure information on hand. In an earlier analysis, most TCR beta V segments were productive about 87% or about 30% of the time. For TCR beta chains, V- and J-gene trimming was later linked to a missense DCLRE1C variant.

This CDR3 is 14 amino acids long. Trimming took off 1 base at V and 7 bases at J, with 11 bases between the two ends. Germline lookup yields CDR1 MGHDK and CDR2 SYGVNS. In the case of this clone: Its antigen is not known.

The PCR employed 60 Vbeta primers together with 13 Jbeta primers. The protocol was immunoSEQ multiplex PCR, while the TCRdb copy is restricted to in-frame clones and leaves out a portion. The repertoire holds just over 150,000 clones, with roughly 85% as singletons. Unrecorded immune exposures were likely, despite nominal health at sampling. This chain connects TRBV25-1 to TRBJ1-5; the D is unclear. The sample comprised PBMCs. The TCR comes from a woman aged 45-60 years in good health and CMV-seropositive. CDR3 sequence (DNA): TGTGCCAGCAGTGAATCGAGGGTTGGGCAGCCCCAGCATTTT. Protein: CASSESRVGQPQHF.